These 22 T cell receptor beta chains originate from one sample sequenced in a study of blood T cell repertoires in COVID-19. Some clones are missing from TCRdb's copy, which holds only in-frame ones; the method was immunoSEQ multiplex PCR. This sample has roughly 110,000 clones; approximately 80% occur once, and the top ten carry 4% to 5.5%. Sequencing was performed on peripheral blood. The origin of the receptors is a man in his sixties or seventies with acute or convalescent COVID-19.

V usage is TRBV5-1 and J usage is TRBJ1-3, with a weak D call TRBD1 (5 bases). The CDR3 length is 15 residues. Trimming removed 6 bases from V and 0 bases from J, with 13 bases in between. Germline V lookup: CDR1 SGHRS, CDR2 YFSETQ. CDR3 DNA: TGCGCCAGCATGGGGGGATGGGGCTCTGGAAACACCATATATTTT. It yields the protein CASMGGWGSGNTIYF.

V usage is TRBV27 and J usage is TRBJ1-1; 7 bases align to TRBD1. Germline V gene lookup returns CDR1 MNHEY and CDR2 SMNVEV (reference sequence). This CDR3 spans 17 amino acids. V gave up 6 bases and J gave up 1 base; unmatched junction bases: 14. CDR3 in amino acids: CASRKQGSEKANTEAFF. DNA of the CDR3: TGTGCCAGCAGAAAACAGGGGAGTGAGAAGGCGAACACTGAAGCTTTCTTT.

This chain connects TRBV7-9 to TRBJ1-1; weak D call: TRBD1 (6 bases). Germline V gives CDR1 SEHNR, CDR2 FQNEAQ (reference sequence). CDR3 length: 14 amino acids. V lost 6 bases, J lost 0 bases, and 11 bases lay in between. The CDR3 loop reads CASSLGGLNTEAFF. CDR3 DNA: TGTGCCAGCAGTTTGGGGGGGCTGAACACTGAAGCTTTCTTT.

In DNA form, the CDR3 reads TGTGCCACCAGCGGGGGGACTAGCCTCACAGCAGATACGCAGTATTTT. It is translated as CATSGGTSLTADTQYF. The chain is built from TRBV15 and TRBJ2-3; 9 bases are shared with TRBD2. The V segment lost 5 bases and the J segment 4 bases; nucleotides outside the gene matches: 10. CDR3 length: 16 amino acids. Germline CDR1 and CDR2: LNHNV and YYDKDF (reference sequence).

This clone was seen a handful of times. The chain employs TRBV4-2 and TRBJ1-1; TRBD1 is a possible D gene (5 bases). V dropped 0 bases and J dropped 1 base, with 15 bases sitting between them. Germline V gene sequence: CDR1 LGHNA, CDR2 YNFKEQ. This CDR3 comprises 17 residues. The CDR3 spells CASSQELIGTGNTEAFF. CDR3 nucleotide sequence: TGTGCCAGCAGCCAAGAACTTATTGGTACAGGGAACACTGAAGCTTTCTTT.

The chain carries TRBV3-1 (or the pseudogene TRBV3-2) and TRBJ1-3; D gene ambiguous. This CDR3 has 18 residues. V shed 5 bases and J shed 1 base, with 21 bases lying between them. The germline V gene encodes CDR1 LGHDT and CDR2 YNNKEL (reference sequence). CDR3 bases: TGTGCCAGCAGCTCCGAATCATCCCGCAGCGATTCTGGAAACACCATATATTTT. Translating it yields CASSSESSRSDSGNTIYF.

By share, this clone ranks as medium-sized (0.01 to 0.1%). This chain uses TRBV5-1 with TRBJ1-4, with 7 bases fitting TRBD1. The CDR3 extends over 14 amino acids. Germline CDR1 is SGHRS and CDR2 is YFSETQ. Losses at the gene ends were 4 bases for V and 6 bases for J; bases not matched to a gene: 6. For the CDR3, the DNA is TGCGCCAGCAGCACCCGGGACAGAGATGAAAAACTGTTTTTT. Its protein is CASSTRDRDEKLFF.

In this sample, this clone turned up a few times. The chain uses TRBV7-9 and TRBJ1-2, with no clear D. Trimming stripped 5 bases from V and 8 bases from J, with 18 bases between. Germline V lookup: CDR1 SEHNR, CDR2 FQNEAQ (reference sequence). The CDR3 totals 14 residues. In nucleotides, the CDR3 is TGTGCCAGCAGCCAAGGCTCGTTTGGGGAGGGCTACACCTTC. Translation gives CASSQGSFGEGYTF.

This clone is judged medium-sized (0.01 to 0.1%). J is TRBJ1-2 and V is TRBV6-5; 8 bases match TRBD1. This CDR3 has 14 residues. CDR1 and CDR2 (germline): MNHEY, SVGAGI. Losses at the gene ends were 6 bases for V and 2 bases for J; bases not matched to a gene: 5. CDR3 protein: CASRPTGENYGYTF. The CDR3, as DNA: TGTGCCAGCAGGCCGACAGGGGAAAACTATGGCTACACCTTC.

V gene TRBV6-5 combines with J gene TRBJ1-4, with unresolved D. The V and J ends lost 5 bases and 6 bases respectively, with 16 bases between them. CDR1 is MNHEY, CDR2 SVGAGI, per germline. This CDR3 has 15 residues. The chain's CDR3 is CASSRRRRLDEKLFF. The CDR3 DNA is TGTGCCAGCAGTAGGCGGAGGAGACTAGATGAAAAACTGTTTTTT.

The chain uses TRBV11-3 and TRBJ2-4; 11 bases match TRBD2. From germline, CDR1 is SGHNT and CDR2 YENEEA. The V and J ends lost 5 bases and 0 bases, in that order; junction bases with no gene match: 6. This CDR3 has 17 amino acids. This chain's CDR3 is CASSPGTSGRAKNIQYF. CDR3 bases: TGTGCCAGCAGCCCTGGAACTAGCGGGAGAGCCAAAAACATTCAGTACTTC.

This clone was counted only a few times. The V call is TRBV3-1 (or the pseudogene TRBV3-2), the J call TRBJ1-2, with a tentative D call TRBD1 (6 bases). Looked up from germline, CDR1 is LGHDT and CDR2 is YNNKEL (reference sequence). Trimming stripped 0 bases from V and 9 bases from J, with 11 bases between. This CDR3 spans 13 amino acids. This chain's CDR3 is CASSQDRGGRYTF. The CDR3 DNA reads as TGTGCCAGCAGCCAAGATCGGGGGGGGCGCTACACCTTC.

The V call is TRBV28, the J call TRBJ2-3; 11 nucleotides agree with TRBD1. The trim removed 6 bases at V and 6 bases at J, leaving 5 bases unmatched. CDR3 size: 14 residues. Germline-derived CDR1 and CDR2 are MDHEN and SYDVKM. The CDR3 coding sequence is TGTGCCAGCAGGGACAGGGGGCAAGGGGATACGCAGTATTTT. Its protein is CASRDRGQGDTQYF.

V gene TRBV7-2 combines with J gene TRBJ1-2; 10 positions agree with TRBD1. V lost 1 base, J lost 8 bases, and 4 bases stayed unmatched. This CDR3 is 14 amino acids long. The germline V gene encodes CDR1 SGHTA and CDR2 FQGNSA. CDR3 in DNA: TGTGCCAGCAGCTTAGGACAGGGGGCGGAAGGCTACACCTTC. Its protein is CASSLGQGAEGYTF.

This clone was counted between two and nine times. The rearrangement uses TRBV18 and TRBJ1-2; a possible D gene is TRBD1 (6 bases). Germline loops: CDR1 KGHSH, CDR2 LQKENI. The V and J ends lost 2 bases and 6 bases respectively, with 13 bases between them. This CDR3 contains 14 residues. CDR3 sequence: CASSPRGGEDGYTF. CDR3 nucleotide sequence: TGTGCCAGCTCACCAAGAGGGGGAGAGGATGGCTACACCTTC.

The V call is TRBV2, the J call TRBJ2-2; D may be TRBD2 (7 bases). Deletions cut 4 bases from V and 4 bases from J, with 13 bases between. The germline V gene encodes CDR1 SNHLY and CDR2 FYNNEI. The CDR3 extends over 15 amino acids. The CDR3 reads CASSGGGHSTGELFF. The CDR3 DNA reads TGTGCCAGCAGTGGGGGGGGCCATAGCACCGGGGAGCTGTTTTTT. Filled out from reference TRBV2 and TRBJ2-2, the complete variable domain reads EPEVTQTPSHQVTQMGQEVILRCVPISNHLYFYWYRQILGQKVEFLVSFYNNEISEKSEIFDDQFSVERPDGSNFTLKIRSTKLEDSAMYFCASSGGGHSTGELFFGEGSRLTVL.

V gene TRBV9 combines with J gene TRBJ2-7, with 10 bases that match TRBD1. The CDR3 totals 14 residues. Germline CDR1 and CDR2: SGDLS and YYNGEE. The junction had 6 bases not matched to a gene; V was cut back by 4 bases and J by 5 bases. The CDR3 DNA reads TGTGCCAGCAGCTCCCAGACAGGGGGCGACGAGCAGTACTTC. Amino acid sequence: CASSSQTGGDEQYF.

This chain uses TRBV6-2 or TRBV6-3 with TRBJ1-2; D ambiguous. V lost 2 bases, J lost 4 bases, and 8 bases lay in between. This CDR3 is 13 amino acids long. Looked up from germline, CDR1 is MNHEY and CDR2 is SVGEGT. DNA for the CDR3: TGTGCCAGCAGTTACGCAGAGCGCTATGGCTACACCTTC. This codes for CASSYAERYGYTF.

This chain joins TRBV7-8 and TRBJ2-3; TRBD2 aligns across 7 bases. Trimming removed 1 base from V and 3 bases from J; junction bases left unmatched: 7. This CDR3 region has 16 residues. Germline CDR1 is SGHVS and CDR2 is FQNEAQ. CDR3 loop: CASSLVWGGRTDTQYF. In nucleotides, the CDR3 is TGTGCCAGCAGCTTAGTGTGGGGGGGTAGAACAGATACGCAGTATTTT.

This CDR3 reads CASSGGRGAYTDTQYF. For the CDR3, the DNA is TGTGCCAGCAGTGGGGGACGGGGGGCTTACACAGATACGCAGTATTTT. The chain uses TRBV6-1 and TRBJ2-3; possible D gene TRBD2, 7 bases. Between the trimmed V and J ends, which lost 4 bases and 2 bases, there was a span of 16 bases. The CDR3 consists of 16 residues. The V gene's germline CDR1 is MNHNS and CDR2 SASEGT.

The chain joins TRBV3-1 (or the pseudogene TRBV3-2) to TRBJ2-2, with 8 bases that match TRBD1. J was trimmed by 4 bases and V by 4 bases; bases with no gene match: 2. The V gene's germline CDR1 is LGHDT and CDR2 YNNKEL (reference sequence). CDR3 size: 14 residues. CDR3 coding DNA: TGTGCCAGCAGCCCCACAGGGGGCACCGGGGAGCTGTTTTTT. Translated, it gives CASSPTGGTGELFF.

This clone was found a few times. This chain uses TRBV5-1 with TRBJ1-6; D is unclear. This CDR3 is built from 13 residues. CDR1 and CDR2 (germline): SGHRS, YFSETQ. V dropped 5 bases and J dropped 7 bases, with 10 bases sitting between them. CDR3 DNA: TGCGCCAGCAGAAGAGGGTCAAATTCACCCCTCCACTTT. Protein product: CASRRGSNSPLHF.